Below, one T cell receptor beta chain is given with its context. Antigen specificity is unknown. This entry is derived from a study of OX40 agonist ivuxolimab in advanced cancers. At the level of the study: Partial responses occurred in Three dose-escalation patients, one with hepatocellular carcinoma and two with cutaneous melanoma. Regarding the study as a whole: At 0.1 to 3.0 mg/kg, clonal expansion of CD4+ and CD8+ blood T cells had occurred by week 6. Among patients with partial responses at 0.1-3.0 mg/kg, clonal expansion was among the lowest.

Method: immunoSEQ multiplex PCR; TCRdb's copy keeps in-frame clones and lacks some. Altogether approximately 91,000 clones are present, approximately 87% being singletons, with the ten largest covering about 4.6%. Exclusion applied to patients with autoimmune disease history or systemic immunosuppression. The CDR3 has 14 amino acids. CDR1 is LNHDA, CDR2 SQIVND, per germline (reference sequence). Trimming cost V 3 bases and J 2 bases, with 10 bases left between them. The V and J genes are TRBV19 and TRBJ2-5, with D tentatively TRBD1 or TRBD2 (5 bases each). This TCR came from an adult with an advanced solid tumor such as melanoma, head and neck, liver or kidney cancer. The sequences come from CD4+ or CD8+ T cells sorted from blood, collected in a trial of the OX40 agonist ivuxolimab. CDR3 nucleotide sequence: TGTGCCAGTAGTATTTCGGGGCATCAAGAGACCCAGTACTTC. Translating it yields CASSISGHQETQYF.